A single sample is the source of the 24 T cell receptor beta chains below, sequenced in a study of blood T cells in healthy people across ages. Next came a second PCR, run for about 6 to 11 cycles, which used a sample-barcoded 5' primer along with a J-beta primer mix. Each CDR3 protein gets one entry after TCRdb re-called the 5' RACE reads with MiXCR. This table has about 640,000 distinct CDR3 sequences, roughly 50% appearing once. Sequencing input: blood. These TCRs come from a man aged 55 to 69 in good health.

This chain uses TRBV6-6 with TRBJ2-5; 11 bases are a match to TRBD1. The CDR3 loop spans 15 amino acids. In germline, CDR1 is MNHNY, CDR2 SVGAGI (reference sequence). J gave up 4 bases and V 4 bases, and 5 bases lay outside the gene matches. The CDR3 reads CASSWGTGGGETQYF. The CDR3 DNA follows: TGTGCCAGCAGTTGGGGGACAGGGGGTGGAGAGACCCAGTACTTC.

Details on this clonotype: This may be a read error: a much more frequent sequence differs by one nucleotide. This chain links TRBV7-9 with TRBJ2-7; no reliable D call. This CDR3 region has 12 residues. Germline CDR1 is SEHNR and CDR2 is FQNEAQ (reference sequence). The CDR3: CANSSDSYEQYF. CDR3 nucleotides: TGTGCCAACAGCTCGGACTCCTACGAGCAGTACTTC.

This sequence joins TRBV6-1 and TRBJ2-5, with 8 bases lining up with TRBD2. V dropped 1 base and J dropped 5; count of bases not matched to a gene: 6. Germline V gene lookup returns CDR1 MNHNS and CDR2 SASEGT. The CDR3 is 15 amino acids. The CDR3 region is CASSEGGLATETQYF. As DNA, the CDR3 is TGTGCCAGCAGTGAAGGCGGACTAGCTACTGAGACCCAGTACTTC.

Only a few counts were recorded for this clonotype. The V and J genes are TRBV3-1 and TRBJ1-2, with 9 bases matching TRBD1. After removal of 4 bases from V and 6 bases from J, the junction contained 9 bases not matched to a gene. Germline assignment: CDR1 LGHDT and CDR2 YNNKEL (reference sequence). The CDR3 runs to 15 residues. The CDR3 reads CASSPSDRGSNGYTF. CDR3 coding DNA: TGTGCCAGCAGCCCAAGTGACAGGGGGAGCAATGGCTACACCTTC.

The chain recombines TRBV7-3 with TRBJ2-5, with D perhaps matching TRBD2 (6 bases). CDR1 and CDR2 from the germline V gene are SGHTA and FQGTGA. V shed 3 bases and J shed 3 bases, with 14 bases lying between them. This CDR3 has 15 amino acids. The CDR3 spells CASSFAGLAKETQYF. The CDR3 region has the DNA TGTGCCAGCAGCTTTGCGGGACTCGCAAAAGAGACCCAGTACTTC.

V usage is TRBV7-2 and J usage is TRBJ1-1; tentatively, D is TRBD1 (6 bases). The CDR3 totals 13 residues. Trimming pared 3 bases from V and 11 bases from J, leaving 16 bases between. Germline V gene sequence: CDR1 SGHTA, CDR2 FQGNSA. Here the CDR3 DNA reads TGTGCCAGCAGCTTTACGGGGGGCAGACAGGCTTTCTTT. It yields the protein CASSFTGGRQAFF.

This rearrangement joins TRBV14 to TRBJ2-7; the D is unclear. V was trimmed by 4 bases and J by 2 bases, leaving 12 bases between them. In germline, CDR1 is SGHDN, CDR2 FVKESK. The CDR3 loop spans 14 amino acids. The CDR3 nucleotides read TGTGCCAGCAGCCGGTCTAGTGCCGCCTACGAGCAGTACTTC. Encoded protein: CASSRSSAAYEQYF.

In this sample, this clonotype turned up a few times. The chain recombines TRBV10-3 with TRBJ2-7; D gene uncertain. There are 14 residues in the CDR3. Germline loops: CDR1 ENHRY, CDR2 SYGVKD. V was pared by 3 bases and J by 2 bases, with 11 bases between. The DNA of the CDR3 is TGTGCCATCAGTGAAATCACCGACGCCTACGAGCAGTACTTC. As protein: CAISEITDAYEQYF.

This clonotype was seen a handful of times. The chain combines TRBV2 with TRBJ2-7; no reliable D call. Deletions cut 8 bases from V and 2 bases from J, with 13 bases between. Germline values: CDR1 SNHLY, CDR2 FYNNEI. This CDR3 comprises 13 residues. In DNA, the CDR3 is TGTGCCAGCGCCCTTCGGCTAGCCTACGAGCAGTACTTC. Its protein product is CASALRLAYEQYF.

Only a few counts were recorded for this clonotype. This chain joins TRBV21-1 and TRBJ1-6. TRBV21-1 is recorded as a pseudogene. The CDR3 spans 17 residues. In nucleotides, the CDR3 is TGTGCCAGCAGCAAACTAGGTCGTAGCTCCTATAATTCACCCCTCCACTTT. Translation gives CASSKLGRSSYNSPLHF.

The chain joins TRBV7-8 to TRBJ1-1; D gene ambiguous. The CDR3 consists of 13 residues. Germline-derived CDR1 and CDR2 are SGHVS and FQNEAQ. With 5 bases removed from V and 3 bases from J, the gap between germline ends came to 10 bases. The CDR3 bases are TGTGCCAGCAGCCCGTCACCGTACACTGAAGCTTTCTTT. It encodes CASSPSPYTEAFF.

The rearrangement joins TRBV3-1 to TRBJ2-7; 10 nucleotides match TRBD2. The J call may be faulty, since TRBJ2-5 better matches the DNA end. Looked up from germline, CDR1 is LGHDT and CDR2 is YNNKEL (reference sequence). The CDR3 runs 16 residues. CDR3 coding DNA: TGTGCCAGCAGCCAAGATACCCTAGCGGGGGAAGAGACCCAGTACTTC. Amino acids: CASSQDTLAGEETQYF.

The V and J genes are TRBV12-3 or TRBV12-4 and TRBJ2-3; no clear D gene. This CDR3 region has 13 residues. The germline V and J ends were trimmed by 6 bases and 2 bases, with 9 bases remaining between them. The chain's CDR3 is CASSLLLTDTQYF. The CDR3 region has the DNA TGTGCCAGCAGCCTCTTACTCACAGATACGCAGTATTTT.

This clonotype has more than one count but fewer than ten. This chain links TRBV20-1 with TRBJ2-1; D is unresolved. Trimming removed 1 base from V and 8 bases from J, with 9 bases in between. Germline lookup yields CDR1 DFQATT and CDR2 SNEGSKA (reference sequence). The CDR3 runs 12 residues. Written as DNA, the CDR3 is TGCAGTGCTAGAGGGCAGGTCTATGAGCAGTTCTTC. This sequence encodes CSARGQVYEQFF.

V usage is TRBV5-1 and J usage is TRBJ1-1, with 7 bases lining up with TRBD1. This CDR3 contains 15 residues. Germline CDR1 SGHRS, CDR2 YFSETQ. The J segment lost 6 bases and the V segment lost 2 bases, leaving 10 bases of the junction unmatched. Written as DNA, the CDR3 is TGCGCCAGCAGCTTAGGGCTTACAGGGGAATCTGAAGCTTTCTTT. Protein sequence: CASSLGLTGESEAFF.

This chain uses TRBV18 with TRBJ2-1, with 7 bases that match TRBD1. The CDR3 spans 15 residues. Germline V CDR1 and CDR2: KGHSH, LQKENI. J was trimmed by 7 bases and V by 4 bases; bases with no gene match: 10. The CDR3 bases are TGTGCCAGCTCACTTAAGGACCTCAGGGGGAATGAGCAGTTCTTC. It translates to CASSLKDLRGNEQFF.

This clonotype was seen just once. The chain uses TRBV7-8 and TRBJ2-3, with 8 bases matching TRBD2. From germline, CDR1 is SGHVS and CDR2 FQNEAQ. V lost 5 bases to trimming and J lost 4 bases; unmatched junction nucleotides: 11. The CDR3 loop spans 16 amino acids. In DNA, the CDR3 is TGTGCCAGCAGCCCGAGGACTAGCTGGGGGTCAGATACGCAGTATTTT. It codes for CASSPRTSWGSDTQYF.

This chain joins TRBV5-6 and TRBJ2-7; D is unresolved. Germline lookup yields CDR1 SGHDT and CDR2 YYEEEE. V was pared by 0 bases and J by 0 bases, with 13 bases between. The CDR3 consists of 16 residues. As DNA, the CDR3 is TGTGCCAGCAGCTTGGAAGGTCCCCGACCCTCCTACGAGCAGTACTTC. Translating it yields CASSLEGPRPSYEQYF.

The V gene is TRBV12-3 or TRBV12-4, the J gene TRBJ2-3; 9 nucleotides line up with TRBD2. The V and J ends lost 2 bases and 8 bases, in that order; junction bases with no gene match: 5. The CDR3 totals 14 residues. The CDR3, as DNA: TGTGCCAGCAGTTTATCGCGGCGGGGGGGTACGCAGTATTTT. It codes for CASSLSRRGGTQYF.

Regarding this clonotype: The conserved final phenylalanine or tryptophan is absent from the CDR3, which likely points to a read error. The genes are TRBV10-2 and TRBJ2-3, with D possibly TRBD1 on 6 matching bases. Germline CDR1 reads WSHSY; CDR2 reads SAAADI. The CDR3 contains 15 residues. Trimming removed 0 bases at V and 4 bases at J, with 11 bases between. In DNA, the CDR3 is TGCGCCAGCAGTGAGTCGATTTGGGGGCCAGATACGCAGTATTTA. Its protein is CASSESIWGPDTQYL.

DNA of the CDR3: TGTGCCAGCAGCTTAGCGGGAACTAGCGGGGGTGGTGAGACCCAGTACTTC. It translates to CASSLAGTSGGGETQYF. The genes are TRBV7-2 and TRBJ2-5, with 11 bases aligning to TRBD2. Germline assignment: CDR1 SGHTA and CDR2 FQGNSA. The CDR3 totals 17 residues. V trimming: 0 bases; J trimming: 5 bases; junction bases outside the gene matches: 8.

The chain couples TRBV29-1 to TRBJ2-5; 8 nucleotides align to TRBD1. Germline-derived CDR1 and CDR2 are SQVTM and ANQGSEA. With V trimmed by 4 bases and J by 9 bases, 10 bases remained unmatched. The CDR3 is made up of 13 amino acids. CDR3 region: CSVVAGGGRAQYF. In DNA, the CDR3 is TGCAGCGTTGTCGCAGGGGGCGGTAGGGCCCAGTACTTC.

The chain recombines TRBV15 with TRBJ2-3; tentative D call: TRBD1 (6 bases). CDR3 size: 15 residues. Trimming took 1 base from V and 4 from J, leaving 12 bases between them. Germline V gives CDR1 LNHNV, CDR2 YYDKDF (reference sequence). The CDR3 protein is CATSRGGRGPDTQYF. DNA for the CDR3: TGTGCCACCAGCAGAGGTGGCAGGGGTCCAGATACGCAGTATTTT.

This clonotype was seen many times. This chain links TRBV5-1 with TRBJ1-2, with D maybe TRBD1 (5 bases). V shed 1 base and J shed 8 bases, with 9 bases lying between them. The CDR3 consists of 12 residues. Germline CDR1 reads SGHRS; CDR2 reads YFSETQ. The CDR3 protein is CASSLMGHGYTF. CDR3 bases: TGCGCCAGCAGCTTGATGGGGCACGGCTACACCTTC. Full variable domain (outside the CDR3, taken from reference TRBV5-1 and TRBJ1-2): KAGVTQTPRYLIKTRGQQVTLSCSPISGHRSVSWYQQTPGQGLQFLFEYFSETQRNKGNFPGRFSGRQFSNSRSEMNVSTLELGDSALYLCASSLMGHGYTFGSGTRLTVV.